This T cell receptor beta chain was identified in a study of beta chain features in type 1 diabetes. Study conclusions and caveats: Insertion counts at VDJ junctions were lower in type 1 diabetes patients, who also showed more deletions there. Moderate yet significant TCRB CDR3 shortening was seen in Type 1 diabetes patients in all four CD4+ subsets. In patients and controls equally, PCR might favor templates that are shorter.

This clone was picked up a small number of times. Antigen specificity is unknown. The isolated RNA, all of it, was reverse transcribed, so expressed TCRB transcripts were what got sequenced. Produced via immunoSEQ multiplex PCR; TCRdb's table is partial and in-frame only. This sample has about 700,000 clones; 13% occur once, and the top ten carry approximately 0.02%. Trimming took 0 bases from V and 9 from J, leaving 14 bases between them. This CDR3 is built from 14 residues. Germline V CDR1 and CDR2: SGHAT, FQNNGV. The TCR was taken from a man in his late teens or twenties with type 1 diabetes. Input material: naive CD4+ T cells from blood. V and J are TRBV11-2 and TRBJ1-2; the D is unclear. CDR3 loop: CASSLDYGARSYTF. In DNA form, the CDR3 reads TGTGCCAGCAGCTTAGATTATGGAGCTAGGAGCTACACCTTC.